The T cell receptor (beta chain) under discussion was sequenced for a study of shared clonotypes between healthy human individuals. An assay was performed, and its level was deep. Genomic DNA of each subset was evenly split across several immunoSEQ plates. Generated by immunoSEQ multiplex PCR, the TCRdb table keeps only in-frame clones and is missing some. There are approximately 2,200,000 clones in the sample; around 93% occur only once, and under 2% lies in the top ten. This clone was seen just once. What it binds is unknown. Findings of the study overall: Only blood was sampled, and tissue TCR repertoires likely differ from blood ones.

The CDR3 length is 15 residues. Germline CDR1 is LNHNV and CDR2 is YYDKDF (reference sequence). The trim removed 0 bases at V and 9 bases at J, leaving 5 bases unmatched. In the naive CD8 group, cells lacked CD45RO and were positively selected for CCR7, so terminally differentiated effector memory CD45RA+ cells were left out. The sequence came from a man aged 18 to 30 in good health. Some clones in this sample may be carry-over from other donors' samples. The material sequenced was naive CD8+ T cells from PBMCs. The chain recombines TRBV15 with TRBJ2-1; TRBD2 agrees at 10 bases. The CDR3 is CATSRDRLAGAEQFF. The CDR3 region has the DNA TGTGCCACCAGCAGAGATCGTCTAGCGGGAGCTGAGCAGTTCTTC.